These T cell receptor beta chains were read from a single sample in a study of T cell responses to AZD1222 COVID-19 vaccine. Some clones are missing from TCRdb's copy, which holds only in-frame ones; the method was immunoSEQ multiplex PCR. Among about 130,000 clones, 75% to 90% were seen once, and the ten largest hold 1.3% to 1.5%. Sequencing used peripheral blood, obtained on day 0 of AZD1222 vaccination. Receptors were obtained from an adult in good health. CDR3s include the opening cysteine and the closing phenylalanine or tryptophan. D genes are given only for firm matches. Rows may omit the clone size; those that give it use once, few, many or a size class.

V gene	clone size	D gene	J gene	CDR3 DNA	CDR3 protein
TRBV19	.	TRBD1	TRBJ1-5	TGTGCCAGTAGAGGACAGGGGGCGAATAGCAATCAGCCCCAGCATTTT	CASRGQGANSNQPQHF
TRBV12-3/TRBV12-4	.	.	TRBJ2-7	TGTGCCAGCAGTTCCATCCCGGGCTTGGGGTACTTC	CASSSIPGLGYF
TRBV28	once	.	TRBJ1-6	TGTGCCAGCATACCCGGGGGGACACGAAGACCCCTCCACTTT	CASIPGGTRRPLHF
TRBV4-2	.	.	TRBJ1-6	TGTGCCAGCAGCCAAGATCGGACCGGATCAAATTCACCCCTCCACTTT	CASSQDRTGSNSPLHF
TRBV18	.	.	TRBJ2-7	TGTGCCAGCTCATCGGCCACATACTACGAGCAGTACTTC	CASSSATYYEQYF
TRBV19	.	.	TRBJ1-1	TGTGCCAGTAGAGCGGGACTGCTTAACACTGAAGCTTTCTTT	CASRAGLLNTEAFF
TRBV6-5	.	.	TRBJ2-3	TGTGCCAGCAGAGGGTCCCCCCAGGGCACAGATACGCAGTATTTT	CASRGSPQGTDTQYF
TRBV3-1/TRBV3-2	.	.	TRBJ2-2	TGTGCCAGCAGCCGGCAGGGATACGAGGAGCTGTTTTTT	CASSRQGYEELFF
TRBV5-1	.	.	TRBJ2-5	TGCGCCAGCAGCTCCTTGAAGGGGAGCGAGACCCAGTACTTC	CASSSLKGSETQYF
TRBV7-8	.	TRBD1	TRBJ1-1	TGTGCCAGCAGCTTAGCCGGGACAGAGCGCGTGAACACTGAAGCTTTCTTT	CASSLAGTERVNTEAFF
TRBV7-2	.	TRBD1	TRBJ2-1	TGTGCCAGCAGCTTAGGATCCGGGACAGGATCCTACAATGAGCAGTTCTTC	CASSLGSGTGSYNEQFF
TRBV5-3	.	.	TRBJ2-6	TGTGCCAGAAGCGATTCCGACACTGGGGCCAACGTCCTGACTTTC	CARSDSDTGANVLTF
TRBV5-1	.	.	TRBJ2-6	TGCGCCAGCAGCCGGTCTGGGGCCAACGTCCTGACTTTC	CASSRSGANVLTF
TRBV29-1	.	.	TRBJ2-3	TGCAGCGTGAGAGTCCGGGACAACACAGATACGCAGTATTTT	CSVRVRDNTDTQYF
TRBV2	.	TRBD2	TRBJ2-1	TGTGCCAGCCTGGCTGAGCGGGGGAGTGAGCAGTTCTTC	CASLAERGSEQFF
TRBV4-1	.	TRBD2	TRBJ2-2	TGCGCCAGCAGCCGGTCTAGCGGGGATCCCGGGGAGCTGTTTTTT	CASSRSSGDPGELFF
TRBV5-8	.	.	TRBJ2-5	TGTGCCAGCAGCTCTCCGAAAGAGACCCAGTACTTC	CASSSPKETQYF
TRBV6-6	.	TRBD1	TRBJ1-4	TGTGCCAGCACCCCACGGGACAGGGTGGGTAATGAAAAACTGTTTTTT	CASTPRDRVGNEKLFF
TRBV11-2	.	.	TRBJ2-1	TGTGCCAGCAGCCCCGGGTGGCCCAACAATGAGCAGTTCTTC	CASSPGWPNNEQFF
TRBV7-9	few	.	TRBJ2-3	TGTGCCAGCAGCTTAAGAGCAGATACGCAGTATTTT	CASSLRADTQYF
TRBV28	.	.	TRBJ2-5	TGTGCCAGCGGGGGGAGGGAGACCCAGTACTTC	CASGGRETQYF
TRBV2	.	TRBD1	TRBJ2-1	TGTGCCAGCAGTGTTACCAGGCCGGGACAGGGCGGCGAGCAGTTCTTC	CASSVTRPGQGGEQFF
TRBV29-1	.	.	TRBJ1-2	TGCAGCGTTGTCGTGGGGCAGGGTTCCTATGGCTACACCTTC	CSVVVGQGSYGYTF
TRBV28	.	TRBD1	TRBJ2-1	TGTGCCAGCAGTTCACCACCGGGACAGGGGAACAACAATGAGCAGTTCTTC	CASSSPPGQGNNNEQFF
TRBV6-2/TRBV6-3	.	TRBD1	TRBJ2-7	TGTGCCAGCAGTAAACAGGGGTCCCTCTCCTACGAGCAGTACTTC	CASSKQGSLSYEQYF
TRBV2	.	.	TRBJ1-1	TGTGCCAGCAGTGATAGGGAAACGGATGAAGCTTTCTTT	CASSDRETDEAFF
TRBV20-1	.	TRBD2	TRBJ2-2	TGCAGTGCTAGTTATAGCGGGGGGGCCGGCGGGGAGCTGTTTTTT	CSASYSGGAGGELFF
TRBV10-2	once	.	TRBJ2-3	TGCGCCAGCAGGGGGGGACTTAGCACAGATACGCAGTATTTT	CASRGGLSTDTQYF
TRBV6-4	.	.	TRBJ2-7	TGTGCCAGCAGTGAGGACTATAGGGGGGAGCAGTACTTC	CASSEDYRGEQYF
TRBV6-4	.	TRBD2	TRBJ2-1	TGTGCCAGCAGTTCGGGACTAGCGGGGACGGATGAGCAGTTCTTC	CASSSGLAGTDEQFF
TRBV19	.	TRBD1	TRBJ1-2	TGTGGCAGTCGGAAGGACAGGGGGAACTATGGCTACACCTTC	CGSRKDRGNYGYTF
TRBV6-2/TRBV6-3	.	.	TRBJ2-5	TGTGCCAGCAGTTACAACTCGTACCAAGAGACCCAGTACTTC	CASSYNSYQETQYF
TRBV4-1	few	TRBD1	TRBJ1-2	TGCGCCAGCAGCCAGGTCGGGACAGCACTCTATGGCTACACCTTC	CASSQVGTALYGYTF
TRBV7-2	.	.	TRBJ2-2	TGTGCCAGCAGCTTTGGGGGACACGCGAACACCGGGGAGCTGTTTTTT	CASSFGGHANTGELFF
TRBV5-1	.	.	TRBJ2-3	TGCGCCAGCAGCCCCGGGACGGCCACAGATACGCAGTATTTT	CASSPGTATDTQYF
TRBV18	.	.	TRBJ1-2	TGTGCCAGCTCACCACGACAGACTTCCCCTAACTATGGCTACACCTTC	CASSPRQTSPNYGYTF
TRBV24-1	.	TRBD2	TRBJ2-3	TGTGCCACCAGTGACCCTATAGCGGGGGATTCAGATACGCAGTATTTT	CATSDPIAGDSDTQYF
TRBV19	.	TRBD1	TRBJ1-5	TGTGCCAGTAAAGGGACAGACAATCAGCCCCAGCATTTT	CASKGTDNQPQHF
TRBV14	.	TRBD1	TRBJ1-5	TGTGCCAGCAGCCGGACAGGCGAAGGTCAGCCCCAGCATTTT	CASSRTGEGQPQHF
TRBV3-1/TRBV3-2	few	.	TRBJ2-7	TGTGCCAGCAGCCAAGTCGGGGCTTTCGGGGCACCCTCCTACGAGCAGTACTTC	CASSQVGAFGAPSYEQYF
TRBV6-2/TRBV6-3	.	.	TRBJ1-6	TGTGCCAGCAGTCCCGCCAGGGAGGAATCACCCCTCCACTTT	CASSPAREESPLHF
TRBV4-3	.	.	TRBJ1-4	TGCGCCAGCAGCCAAGATAGGGCAGTCTGGGGTGAAAAACTGTTTTTT	CASSQDRAVWGEKLFF
TRBV25-1	.	.	TRBJ1-2	TGTGCCAGCAGTGAGCTCGGGCGGGGCTACACCTTC	CASSELGRGYTF
TRBV4-2	.	.	TRBJ1-2	TGTGCCAGCAGCTATACAGATATGCGCGGCTACACCTTC	CASSYTDMRGYTF
TRBV6-5	.	TRBD1	TRBJ1-2	TGTGCCAGCAGTTACCGCCCAGGGGGTGGAGAGGAGGGCTACACCTTC	CASSYRPGGGEEGYTF